The 18 T cell receptor beta chains below were found in one sample sequenced in a study of CD8 T cell repertoires and HIV-1 epitope variants. Sequencing was performed with immunoSEQ multiplex PCR; in TCRdb, only in-frame clones are kept and a portion is missing. Altogether roughly 100,000 clones are present, over 70% being singletons, with the ten largest covering roughly 24%. The sequenced material came from uncultured baseline CD8+ T cells from peripheral blood mononuclear cells (PBMCs). These TCRs come from a male donor with HIV.

This chain joins TRBV2 and TRBJ2-3; 11 bases map to TRBD1. The CDR3 length is 14 residues. Germline V gives CDR1 SNHLY, CDR2 FYNNEI. J lost 5 bases, V lost 6 bases, and 4 bases had no gene match. CDR3 sequence (DNA): TGTGCCAGCAGGGGGGGACAGGGGGTAGATACGCAGTATTTT. It codes for CASRGGQGVDTQYF.

This chain joins TRBV28 and TRBJ2-7, with unresolved D. V gave up 4 bases and J gave up 4 bases, with 2 bases separating them. This CDR3 region has 10 residues. Germline values: CDR1 MDHEN, CDR2 SYDVKM. The CDR3 nucleotides read TGTGCCAGCAGTTATTACGAGCAGTACTTC. Translation: CASSYYEQYF.

V usage is TRBV5-1 and J usage is TRBJ2-2, with 8 bases fitting TRBD1. CDR3 length: 16 residues. The germline V gene has CDR1 SGHRS and CDR2 YFSETQ. Losses at the gene ends were 4 bases for V and 1 base for J; bases not matched to a gene: 6. The CDR3 protein is CASSPGTGRNTGELFF. CDR3 in DNA: TGCGCCAGCAGCCCCGGGACAGGAAGGAACACCGGGGAGCTGTTTTTT. The full variable domain, completed using reference TRBV5-1 and TRBJ2-2, is KAGVTQTPRYLIKTRGQQVTLSCSPISGHRSVSWYQQTPGQGLQFLFEYFSETQRNKGNFPGRFSGRQFSNSRSEMNVSTLELGDSALYLCASSPGTGRNTGELFFGEGSRLTVL.

V and J are TRBV14 and TRBJ2-7; D is perhaps TRBD1 or TRBD2 (5 bases each). Germline CDR1 is SGHDN and CDR2 is FVKESK. V was pared by 0 bases and J by 0 bases, with 18 bases between. CDR3 length: 18 amino acids. The CDR3 nucleotides read TGTGCCAGCAGCCAAGATTTTGGTTTCCCGGGACGCTCCTACGAGCAGTACTTC. Encoded protein: CASSQDFGFPGRSYEQYF.

The rearrangement uses TRBV18 and TRBJ1-2, with 8 bases matching TRBD1. The CDR3 covers 15 residues. The germline gives CDR1 KGHSH, CDR2 LQKENI. The trim removed 3 bases at V and 4 bases at J, leaving 7 bases unmatched. CDR3 DNA: TGTGCCAGCTCACCGGACAGGGAAAGGTCCTATGGCTACACCTTC. Amino acid sequence: CASSPDRERSYGYTF. The variable domain in full, completed from reference TRBV18 and TRBJ1-2, reads NAGVMQNPRHLVRRRGQEARLRCSPMKGHSHVYWYRQLPEEGLKFMVYLQKENIIDESGMPKERFSAEFPKEGPSILRIQQVVRGDSAAYFCASSPDRERSYGYTFGSGTRLTVV.

The V gene is TRBV7-2, the J gene TRBJ2-3; 8 bases are shared with TRBD1. Looked up from germline, CDR1 is SGHTA and CDR2 is FQGNSA. V shed 1 base and J 6 bases; nucleotides not matched to a gene: 9. The CDR3 covers 16 residues. CDR3 in amino acids: CASSLVVGTGMDTQYF. CDR3 DNA: TGTGCCAGCAGCTTAGTTGTGGGGACAGGTATGGATACGCAGTATTTT.

The chain carries TRBV30 and TRBJ1-5; 7 nucleotides agree with TRBD1. The V gene end was trimmed by 5 bases and the J gene end by 4 bases; junction bases not matched to a gene: 5. This CDR3 comprises 13 residues. Germline V gene sequence: CDR1 GTSNPN, CDR2 SVGIG (reference sequence). The DNA of the CDR3 is TGTGCCTGGGCAGGGACAGCTAATCAGCCCCAGCATTTT. This translates into CAWAGTANQPQHF.

The V call is TRBV15, the J call TRBJ2-1, with D hard to call. The ends were cut back, 3 bases at V and 5 bases at J, with 14 bases in the middle. The CDR3 is made up of 15 amino acids. Germline CDR1 reads LNHNV; CDR2 reads YYDKDF (reference sequence). CDR3 DNA sequence: TGTGCCACCAGCAGGGGTCCAGAAGGACACAATGAGCAGTTCTTC. Protein sequence: CATSRGPEGHNEQFF.

This clone has just a few counts. The chain combines TRBV7-2 with TRBJ2-1; weak D call: TRBD2 (7 bases). The V gene's germline CDR1 is SGHTA and CDR2 FQGNSA. Between the trimmed V and J ends, which lost 0 bases and 7 bases, there was a span of 10 bases. The CDR3 totals 14 residues. CDR3 nucleotides: TGTGCCAGCAGCTTAGCGGCGGGGGCGAATGAGCAGTTCTTC. It encodes CASSLAAGANEQFF.

This chain connects TRBV19 to TRBJ2-3; D unclear. V lost 4 bases to trimming and J lost 1 base, with 6 bases between them. This CDR3 spans 13 amino acids. In germline, CDR1 is LNHDA, CDR2 SQIVND (reference sequence). In DNA, the CDR3 is TGTGCCAGTAGTAACAGCCGCACAGATACGCAGTATTTT. It is translated as CASSNSRTDTQYF.

The rearrangement uses TRBV29-1 and TRBJ2-1; D is unclear. Deletions cut 6 bases from V and 3 bases from J, with 9 bases between. This CDR3 is built from 12 residues. Germline V CDR1 and CDR2: SQVTM, ANQGSEA. CDR3 nucleotides: TGCAGCGTCTTCTATTACTACAATGAGCAGTTCTTC. It encodes CSVFYYYNEQFF.

The V gene is TRBV14, the J gene TRBJ1-5; a possible D gene is TRBD1 (5 bases). This CDR3 contains 17 residues. Between the trimmed V and J ends, which lost 4 bases and 7 bases, there was a span of 23 bases. Germline values: CDR1 SGHDN, CDR2 FVKESK. The DNA of the CDR3 is TGTGCCAGCAGCCTCCCTGAACAGGCCAGCCGGAGGCAGCCCCAGCATTTT. Protein sequence: CASSLPEQASRRQPQHF.

The rearrangement joins TRBV30 to TRBJ1-3, with D uncertain. Germline lookup yields CDR1 GTSNPN and CDR2 SVGIG (reference sequence). Between the trimmed V and J ends, which lost 7 bases and 4 bases, there was a span of 17 bases. This CDR3 spans 14 amino acids. The CDR3 is CASRSTTRGNTIYF. DNA for the CDR3: TGTGCCTCCCGGTCAACAACTCGGGGAAACACCATATATTTT.

The sample holds a few counts of this clone. The rearrangement links TRBV2 to TRBJ2-3, with 8 bases identical to TRBD2. Germline CDR1 SNHLY, CDR2 FYNNEI. There are 16 residues in the CDR3. V shed 2 bases, J shed 1 base, and the junction held 5 bases outside the gene matches. The CDR3 spells CASSENRAGGTDTQYF. The CDR3 coding sequence is TGTGCCAGCAGTGAAAATCGAGCGGGGGGCACAGATACGCAGTATTTT.

This clone was counted many times. V and J are TRBV9 and TRBJ1-5; 9 bases are a match to TRBD1. With V trimmed by 0 bases and J by 6 bases, 7 bases remained unmatched. CDR3 size: 16 residues. From germline, CDR1 is SGDLS and CDR2 YYNGEE. Here the CDR3 reads CASSVDSTGGGQPQHF. The CDR3 coding sequence is TGTGCCAGCAGCGTAGATTCGACAGGGGGAGGTCAGCCCCAGCATTTT. The complete variable domain, with remaining parts taken from reference TRBV9 and TRBJ1-5, reads DSGVTQTPKHLITATGQRVTLRCSPRSGDLSVYWYQQSLDQGLQFLIQYYNGEERAKGNILERFSAQQFPDLHSELNLSSLELGDSALYFCASSVDSTGGGQPQHFGDGTRLSIL.

The chain links TRBV5-6 to TRBJ2-3, with D perhaps TRBD1 or TRBD2 (5 bases each). The CDR3 totals 15 residues. V dropped 0 bases and J dropped 4 bases, with 12 bases sitting between them. Germline loops: CDR1 SGHDT, CDR2 YYEEEE. The DNA for the CDR3 is TGTGCCAGCAGCTTGGCCCGAGGGACCCCAGATACGCAGTATTTT. The encoded protein is CASSLARGTPDTQYF.

The gene calls are TRBV28 and TRBJ1-1; TRBD1 aligns across 8 bases. Germline CDR1 and CDR2: MDHEN and SYDVKM. V shed 5 bases and J 2 bases; nucleotides not matched to a gene: 4. CDR3 length equals 14 residues. The CDR3 sequence: CASSGGQANTEAFF. Written as DNA, the CDR3 is TGTGCCAGCAGTGGGGGACAGGCCAACACTGAAGCTTTCTTT.

The chain employs TRBV29-1 and TRBJ2-1, with TRBD2 matching over 9 bases. The CDR3 consists of 14 residues. V was clipped by 1 base and J by 7 bases; unmatched bases: 5. The germline gives CDR1 SQVTM, CDR2 ANQGSEA. CDR3 DNA sequence: TGCAGCGTTGAAGTTAGCGGGAGTCAAAATGAGCAGTTCTTC. It specifies CSVEVSGSQNEQFF.